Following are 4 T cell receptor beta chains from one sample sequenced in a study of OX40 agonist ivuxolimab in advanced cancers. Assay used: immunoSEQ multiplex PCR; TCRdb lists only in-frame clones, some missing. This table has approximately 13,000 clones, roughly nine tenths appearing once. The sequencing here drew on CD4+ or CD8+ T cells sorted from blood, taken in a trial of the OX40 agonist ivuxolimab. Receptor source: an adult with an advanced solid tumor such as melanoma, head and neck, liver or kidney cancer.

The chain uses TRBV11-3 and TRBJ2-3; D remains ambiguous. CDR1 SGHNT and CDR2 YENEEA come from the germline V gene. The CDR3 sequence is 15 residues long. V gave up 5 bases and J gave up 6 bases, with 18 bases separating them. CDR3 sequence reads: CASSLTGFQSDTQYF. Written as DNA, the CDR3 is TGTGCCAGCAGCCTCACCGGGTTTCAATCCGATACGCAGTATTTT.

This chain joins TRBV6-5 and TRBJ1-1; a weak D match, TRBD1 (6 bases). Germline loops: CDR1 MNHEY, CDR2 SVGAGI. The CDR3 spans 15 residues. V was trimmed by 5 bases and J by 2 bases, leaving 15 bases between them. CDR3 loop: CASSVTGTSNTEAFF. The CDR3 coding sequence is TGTGCCAGCAGTGTTACCGGGACAAGTAACACTGAAGCTTTCTTT.

The CDR3 here is CASRQGTGELFF. CDR3 coding DNA: TGTGCCAGCAGACAGGGAACCGGGGAGCTGTTTTTT. The V gene is TRBV9, the J gene TRBJ2-2, with a weak D call TRBD1 (6 bases). V was pared by 5 bases and J by 5 bases, with 7 bases between. Germline-derived CDR1 and CDR2 are SGDLS and YYNGEE. The CDR3 runs 12 residues.

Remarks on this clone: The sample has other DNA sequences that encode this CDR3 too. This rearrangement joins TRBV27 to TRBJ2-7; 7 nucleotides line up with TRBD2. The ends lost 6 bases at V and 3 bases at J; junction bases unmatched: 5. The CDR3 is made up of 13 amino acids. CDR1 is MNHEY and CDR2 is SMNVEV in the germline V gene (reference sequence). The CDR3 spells CASSRREDYEQYF. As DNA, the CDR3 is TGTGCCAGCAGCCGACGGGAGGACTACGAGCAGTACTTC.